The entry below gives a single T cell receptor (beta chain) sequence along with its context. Per the germline V gene, CDR1 is KGHDR and CDR2 is SFDVKD. The CDR3 has 12 residues. Trimming left V 6 bases short and J 6 bases short, with 8 bases between. The record originates from a study of blood T cell repertoires in COVID-19. In the source study's methods: Estimates of nucleated cell counts were drawn from the amplification of reference gene primers. Measured with immunoSEQ multiplex PCR; TCRdb has only the in-frame clones, and not every one. V and J calls and clone size follow that table, whereas D and trimming were derived from the DNA. The sample consists of more than 65,000 clones, about 86% of them appearing once.

The V and J genes are TRBV24-1 and TRBJ2-1; tentatively, D is TRBD2 (5 bases). The sequence was obtained from a man between 45 and 60 years old with active COVID-19. The sequenced material came from peripheral blood. The CDR3 loop is CATSREGNEQFF. The CDR3 nucleotides read TGTGCCACCAGTAGAGAGGGCAATGAGCAGTTCTTC.